Here is one TCR beta chain with its context. There is no known antigen for this receptor. Nothing much larger sits one base from this clone, and base qualities are not available. Taken from the germline V gene, the CDR1 and CDR2 loops are SGHTS and YDEGEE. V loses 1 base of germline sequence and J loses 2 bases, and the interval between the two ends is 8 bases. CDR3 length: 14 amino acids, cysteine to phenylalanine. The CDR3 DNA has 42 bases and is translated from base 1. Read against the paper, the sample's time point label means: baseline before first vaccination. Vaccinee samples were obtained from the UK trials COV001 and COV002, which included a single-blind randomized controlled phase 2/3 trial of AZD1222 (ChAdOx1 nCoV-19) in healthy adults. For TCRbeta chain sequencing, PBMC samples were collected from trial participants at day 0 and at day 28 after the second dose. This entry comes from a study of T cell responses to AZD1222 COVID-19 vaccine (dated by TCRdb to the early 2020s). For the wider study: Because spike-specific TCR depth and breadth did not differ between the two schedules, AZD1222 recipients who got a second dose at roughly 4 weeks were pooled with those who got a second dose at roughly 12 weeks. TCR sequencing was performed for 230 to 250 trial participants, of whom 200 to 220 were given two doses of AZD1222 and roughly 25 were given two doses of MenACWY control vaccine. Enrollment into the trials was organized by age into subgroups of 18-55, 56-69 and 70-plus years, and those subgroups contained roughly 140, 27 and 60 TCR-sequenced participants, respectively. What the study reported, not specific to this receptor: A significant rise in spike-specific TCR breadth and depth was observed after two AZD1222 doses relative to day 0 and relative to MenACWY recipients. The 56-69-year group was small, and its depth increase did not reach significance, likely because of low power. Because no samples from the day 14 peak response were available, repertoires could be characterized only after the peak T cell response. CD4 TCRs associated with the vaccine covered the entire spike protein, and the dominant responses were in regions 160-218 and 743-854. Reportedly, almost half of the unique spike-specific TCRs recognized epitopes lying outside the regions that are mutated in the B.1.351 and B.1.1.7 variants. Most participants were white British and females outnumbered males, and the authors suggested that clonal diversity may have been underestimated. Conclusions about previously exposed vaccinees were limited because only six AZD1222 recipients were SARS-CoV-2 seropositive at baseline.

The CDR3 regions of human TCRbeta chains were analyzed by immunosequencing. The study's processing was this. Repertoire TCRs were checked for matches against a reference library of SARS-CoV-2-specific TCRs that had been generated using the MIRA antigen-specificity platform. Breadth meant the fraction of unique TCRs that were SARS-CoV-2-associated, whereas depth meant the fraction of total T cells that were SARS-CoV-2-associated. Each spike-specific TCR was assigned to its reactive spike region and to a CD4 or CD8 class using the MIRA data. Log10-transformed breadth and depth values were compared by one-way ANOVA with Sidak's multiple comparisons tests. TCRdb provides this immuneACCESS table in a form limited to in-frame rearrangements. Some clones are lacking; in checked studies, under half of them reflect an unresolved V gene, and why the rest are absent is not known. V, J and clone size were drawn from that table, and D and trimming were deduced from the DNA. The sample includes 87,000 or so clones, with 85% to 90% observed a single time. Clones ranked in the top ten supply about 3.7% of the sample.

The rearrangement joined TRBV5-8 to TRBJ2-3; too little of a D gene remains to name it. The clonotype originates from an adult in good health. The source material was peripheral blood, sampled on day 0 of AZD1222 vaccination. The DNA sequence is TGTGCCAGCAGCTTGCGCCTGAACACAGATACGCAGTATTTT. Its product reads: CASSLRLNTDTQYF.